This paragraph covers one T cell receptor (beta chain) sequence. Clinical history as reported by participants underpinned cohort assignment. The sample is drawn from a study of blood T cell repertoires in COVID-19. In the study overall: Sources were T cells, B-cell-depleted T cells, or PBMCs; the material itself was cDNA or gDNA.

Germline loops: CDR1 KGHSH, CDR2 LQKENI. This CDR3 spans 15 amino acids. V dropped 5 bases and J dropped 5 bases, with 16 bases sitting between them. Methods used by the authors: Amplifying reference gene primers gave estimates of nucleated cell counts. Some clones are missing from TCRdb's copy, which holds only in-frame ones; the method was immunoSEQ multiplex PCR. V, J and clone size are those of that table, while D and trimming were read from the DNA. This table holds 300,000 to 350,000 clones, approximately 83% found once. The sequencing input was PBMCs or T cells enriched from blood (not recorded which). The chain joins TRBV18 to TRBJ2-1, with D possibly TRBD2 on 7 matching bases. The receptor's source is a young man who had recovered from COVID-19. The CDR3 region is CASSSTRGGDNEQFF. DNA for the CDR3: TGTGCCAGCTCATCTACTAGAGGGGGGGACAATGAGCAGTTCTTC.